The sequence of this T cell receptor (beta chain) was determined in a study of blood T cell repertoires in COVID-19. Turning to the study itself: The study drew acute and convalescent COVID-19 samples from the United States, Italy and Spain.

Generated by immunoSEQ multiplex PCR, the TCRdb table keeps only in-frame clones and is missing some. The profile shows about 240,000 clones, around 86% of them singletons. Specimen: peripheral blood. The clonotype was recovered from a man younger than 40 who had recovered from COVID-19.

CDR3 nucleotide sequence: TGTGCCAGTACGGGCAGGGGGCCCGGGGAGCTGTTTTTT. Its protein is CASTGRGPGELFF. The genes are TRBV19 and TRBJ2-2, with 8 bases fitting TRBD1. The CDR3 runs 13 residues. Germline trimming cut 7 bases from V and 6 bases from J; bases unmatched to any gene: 4. Germline lookup yields CDR1 LNHDA and CDR2 SQIVND (reference sequence).